The present entry profiles one T cell receptor (beta chain) with its context. Its antigen is unidentified. V dropped 5 bases and J dropped 4 bases, with 16 bases sitting between them. The CDR3 contains 14 residues. CDR1 GTSNPN and CDR2 SVGIG come from the germline V gene (reference sequence). The sample comes from a study of shared clonotypes between healthy human individuals. Whole-study results and caveats: Roughly 4.6% of naive CD4 clonotypes were common to a few donors. The genetic and exposure-history diversity represented was limited by few donors.

Assay used: immunoSEQ multiplex PCR; TCRdb lists only in-frame clones, some missing. The sample consists of approximately 2,300,000 clones, 92% of them appearing once. Adult Caucasians living in Nashville, Tennessee made up all of the donors. The sequencing sample was made of naive CD4+ T cells from PBMCs. Subset here: CD45RA+ positively selected. This sequence originates from a young man in good health. Some clones in this sample may be carry-over from other donors' samples. V is TRBV30 and J is TRBJ2-3, with a possible D match to TRBD2 (6 bases). CDR3 residues: CAWDGGNGADTQYF. CDR3 nucleotides: TGTGCCTGGGATGGCGGGAACGGCGCAGATACGCAGTATTTT. Full variable domain (outside the CDR3, taken from reference TRBV30 and TRBJ2-3): SQTIHQWPATLVQPVGSPLSLECTVEGTSNPNLYWYRQAAGRGLQLLFYSVGIGQISSEVPQNLSASRPQDRQFILSSKKLLLSDSGFYLCAWDGGNGADTQYFGPGTRLTVL.